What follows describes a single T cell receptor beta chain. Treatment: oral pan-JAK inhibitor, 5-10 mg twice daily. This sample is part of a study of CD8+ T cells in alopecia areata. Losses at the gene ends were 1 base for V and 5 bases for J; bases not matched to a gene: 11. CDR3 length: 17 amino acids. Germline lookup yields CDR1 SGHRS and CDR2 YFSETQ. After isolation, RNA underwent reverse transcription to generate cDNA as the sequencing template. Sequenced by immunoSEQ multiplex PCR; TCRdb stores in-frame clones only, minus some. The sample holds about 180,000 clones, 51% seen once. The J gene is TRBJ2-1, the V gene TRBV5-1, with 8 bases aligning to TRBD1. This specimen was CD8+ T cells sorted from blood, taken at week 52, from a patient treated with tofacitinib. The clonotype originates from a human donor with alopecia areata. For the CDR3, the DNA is TGCGCCAGCAGCTTGTTTCCGCAGGGGGCCGAAAACAATGAGCAGTTCTTC. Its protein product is CASSLFPQGAENNEQFF.